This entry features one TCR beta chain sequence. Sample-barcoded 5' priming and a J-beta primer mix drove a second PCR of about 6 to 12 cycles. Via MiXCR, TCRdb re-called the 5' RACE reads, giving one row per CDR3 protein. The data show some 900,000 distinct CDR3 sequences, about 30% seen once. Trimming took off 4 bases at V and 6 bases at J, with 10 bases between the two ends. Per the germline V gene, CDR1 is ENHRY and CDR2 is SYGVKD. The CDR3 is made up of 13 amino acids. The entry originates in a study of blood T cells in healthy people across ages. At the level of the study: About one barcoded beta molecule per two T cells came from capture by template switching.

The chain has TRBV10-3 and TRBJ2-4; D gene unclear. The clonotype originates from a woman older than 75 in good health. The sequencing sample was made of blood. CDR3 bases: TGTGCCATCAGTGGTGAGTTCGGAAACATTCAGTACTTC. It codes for CAISGEFGNIQYF.